The T cell receptor beta chain under discussion was sequenced for a study of cytomegalovirus exposure and HLA in healthy donors. A remark on this clone: What it recognizes is unknown.

Study results and limitations: One cluster of highly shared sequence variants probably arose as a sequencing artifact. Using a false discovery rate of 0.05, a later analysis showed that around 16,000 TCR beta sequences were associated with HLA alleles. When the data were analyzed later, several of the most significant clusters appeared to be linked to common viral pathogens. On later analysis, the bulk of CMV-associated TCR beta chains appeared to be HLA-restricted.

Unmatched junction bases numbered 4, after V lost 0 bases and J lost 5 bases. Germline loops: CDR1 SGHRS, CDR2 YFSETQ. The CDR3 is 15 amino acids. The PCR ran on 60 Vbeta and 13 Jbeta primers. The protocol was immunoSEQ multiplex PCR, while the TCRdb copy is restricted to in-frame clones and leaves out a portion. This sample yields some 150,000 clones, of which roughly 79% are seen a single time; over 10% belongs to the top ten. Specimen: PBMCs. The clonotype was recovered from a woman between 45 and 65 years old in good health and CMV-seronegative. The V call is TRBV5-1, the J call TRBJ1-1; 10 bases agree with TRBD1. The CDR3 reads CASSLGRTGGTEAFF. The DNA for the CDR3 is TGCGCCAGCAGCTTGGGTAGGACAGGGGGTACTGAAGCTTTCTTT. Variable domain in full (rest from reference TRBV5-1 and TRBJ1-1): KAGVTQTPRYLIKTRGQQVTLSCSPISGHRSVSWYQQTPGQGLQFLFEYFSETQRNKGNFPGRFSGRQFSNSRSEMNVSTLELGDSALYLCASSLGRTGGTEAFFGQGTRLTVV.